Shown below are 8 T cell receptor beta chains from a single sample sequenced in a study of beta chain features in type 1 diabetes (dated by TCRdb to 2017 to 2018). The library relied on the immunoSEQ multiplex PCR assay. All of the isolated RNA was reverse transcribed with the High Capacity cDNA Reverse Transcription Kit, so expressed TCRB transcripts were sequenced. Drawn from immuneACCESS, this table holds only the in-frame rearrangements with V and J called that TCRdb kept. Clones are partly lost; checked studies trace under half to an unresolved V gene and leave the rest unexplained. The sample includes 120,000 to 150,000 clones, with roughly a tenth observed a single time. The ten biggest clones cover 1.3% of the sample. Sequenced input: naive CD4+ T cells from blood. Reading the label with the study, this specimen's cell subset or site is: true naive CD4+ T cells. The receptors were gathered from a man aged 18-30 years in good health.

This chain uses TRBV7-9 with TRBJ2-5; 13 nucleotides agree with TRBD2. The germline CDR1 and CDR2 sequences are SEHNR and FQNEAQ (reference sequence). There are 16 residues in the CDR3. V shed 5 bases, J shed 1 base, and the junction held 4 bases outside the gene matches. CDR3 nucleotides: TGTGCCAGCAGCGCAGGACTAGCGGGGGCCCAAGAGACCCAGTACTTC. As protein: CASSAGLAGAQETQYF. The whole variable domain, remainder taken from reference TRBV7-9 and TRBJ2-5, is DTGVSQNPRHKITKRGQNVTFRCDPISEHNRLYWYRQTLGQGPEFLTYFQNEAQLEKSRLLSDRFSAERPKGSFSTLEIQRTEQGDSAMYLCASSAGLAGAQETQYFGPGTRLLVL.

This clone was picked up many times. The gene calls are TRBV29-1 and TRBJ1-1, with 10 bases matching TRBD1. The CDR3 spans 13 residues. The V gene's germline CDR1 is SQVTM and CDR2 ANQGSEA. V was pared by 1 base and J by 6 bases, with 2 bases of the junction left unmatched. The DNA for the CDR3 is TGCAGCGTTGAAGGGGACAGGGGCGCTGAAGCTTTCTTT. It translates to CSVEGDRGAEAFF.

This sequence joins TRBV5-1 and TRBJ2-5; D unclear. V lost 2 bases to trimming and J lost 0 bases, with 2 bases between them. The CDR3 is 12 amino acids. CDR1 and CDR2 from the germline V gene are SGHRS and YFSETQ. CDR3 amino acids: CASSFNQETQYF. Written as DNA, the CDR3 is TGCGCCAGCAGCTTTAACCAAGAGACCCAGTACTTC.

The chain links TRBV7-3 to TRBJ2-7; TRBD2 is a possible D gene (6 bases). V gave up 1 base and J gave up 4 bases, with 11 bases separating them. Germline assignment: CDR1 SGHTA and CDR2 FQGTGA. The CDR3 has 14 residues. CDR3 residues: CASSLMGLKYEQYF. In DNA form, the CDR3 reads TGTGCCAGCAGCTTAATGGGACTGAAATACGAGCAGTACTTC.

The CDR3 protein is CASSQDRQVEETQYF. As DNA, the CDR3 is TGTGCCAGCAGCCAAGACCGTCAGGTTGAAGAGACCCAGTACTTC. The V and J genes are TRBV4-2 and TRBJ2-5; D ambiguous. Trimming shortened V by 0 bases and J by 3 bases, and 11 bases separated the two germline ends. This CDR3 comprises 15 residues. Germline values: CDR1 LGHNA, CDR2 YNFKEQ.

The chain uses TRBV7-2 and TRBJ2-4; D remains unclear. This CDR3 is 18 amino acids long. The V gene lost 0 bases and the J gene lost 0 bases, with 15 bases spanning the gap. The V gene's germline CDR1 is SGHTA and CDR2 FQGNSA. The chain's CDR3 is CASSLAFVAHRAKNIQYF. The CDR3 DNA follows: TGTGCCAGCAGCTTAGCGTTCGTGGCCCACCGAGCCAAAAACATTCAGTACTTC.

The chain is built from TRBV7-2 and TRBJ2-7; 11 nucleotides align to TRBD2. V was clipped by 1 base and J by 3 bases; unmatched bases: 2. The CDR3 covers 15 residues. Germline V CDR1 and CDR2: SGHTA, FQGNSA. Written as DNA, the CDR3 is TGTGCCAGCAGCTTAGGGGGGACTAGCGGCTACGAGCAGTACTTC. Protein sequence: CASSLGGTSGYEQYF.

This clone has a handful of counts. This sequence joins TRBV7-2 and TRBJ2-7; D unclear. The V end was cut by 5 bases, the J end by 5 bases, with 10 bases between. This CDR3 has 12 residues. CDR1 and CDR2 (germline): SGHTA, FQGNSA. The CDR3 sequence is CASSQQWNEQYF. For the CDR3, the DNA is TGTGCCAGCAGCCAACAGTGGAACGAGCAGTACTTC. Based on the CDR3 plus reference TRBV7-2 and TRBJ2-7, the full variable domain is GAGVSQSPSNKVTEKGKDVELRCDPISGHTALYWYRQSLGQGLEFLIYFQGNSAPDKSGLPSDRFSAERTGGSVSTLTIQRTQQEDSAVYLCASSQQWNEQYFGPGTRLTVT.